The rows below give T cell receptor beta chains drawn from one sample of a study of cytomegalovirus exposure and HLA in healthy donors. Only in-frame clones appear in the TCRdb table, and some are missing; sequencing was by immunoSEQ multiplex PCR. The sample includes around 58,000 clones, over 75% of them seen just once. The sequenced sample was PBMCs. Source of these receptors: a male donor in good health and CMV-seropositive. Each CDR3 is given with its conserved first and last residue. The order of the fields is V gene, clone size, D gene, J gene, CDR3 DNA, CDR3 protein. A D gene is named only where the DNA matches it firmly. Rows give clone size only sometimes, using once, few, many, or a class for an expanded clone.

TRBV5-8	-	TRBD1	TRBJ2-2	TGTGCCAGCAGCACCGGACAGGGCTGGAACACCGGGGAGCTGTTTTTT	CASSTGQGWNTGELFF
TRBV28	-	-	TRBJ2-1	TGTGCCAGCAGTTCCCCCTCGGGGGGCCATAACAATGAGCAGTTCTTC	CASSSPSGGHNNEQFF
TRBV11-2	few	TRBD1	TRBJ2-2	TGTGCCAGCAGCTTAGCGGCAGGGGGCAACACCGGGGAGCTGTTTTTT	CASSLAAGGNTGELFF
TRBV18	once	-	TRBJ2-5	TGTGCCAGCTCACGAGCTCAAGAGACCCAGTACTTC	CASSRAQETQYF
TRBV30	-	-	TRBJ1-1	TGTGCCTGGAGTAGGACAAGTTTGAACACTGAAGCTTTCTTT	CAWSRTSLNTEAFF
TRBV7-2	-	-	TRBJ1-1	TGTGCCAGCAGCTTAGTTGTCAGGAACACTGAAGCTTTCTTT	CASSLVVRNTEAFF
TRBV19	-	TRBD1	TRBJ1-4	TGTGCCAGTACCAAGGACAGGACTAATGAAAAACTGTTTTTT	CASTKDRTNEKLFF
TRBV28	-	-	TRBJ2-1	TGTGCCAGCAGTCCAGGAGGGGGCGCCGGGGATGAGCAGTTCTTC	CASSPGGGAGDEQFF
TRBV28	-	-	TRBJ1-1	TGTGCCAGCCCGCAGAGACAATTAACTGAAGCTTTCTTT	CASPQRQLTEAFF
TRBV11-2	-	TRBD2	TRBJ2-3	TGTGCCAGCAGCTTTAGCGGGGGGATCACAGATACGCAGTATTTT	CASSFSGGITDTQYF
TRBV7-2	-	TRBD1	TRBJ2-7	TGTGCCAGCAGCCGAAATCAGGGGGCGAGGTCCTACGAGCAGTACTTC	CASSRNQGARSYEQYF
TRBV5-1	-	TRBD2	TRBJ2-7	TGCGCCAGCAGCTGGGGGGGTGCCTCCTACGAGCAGTACTTC	CASSWGGASYEQYF
TRBV6-6	few	TRBD1	TRBJ1-4	TGTGCCAGCAGTTACTCGACAGGGGGAACTAATGAAAAACTGTTTTTT	CASSYSTGGTNEKLFF
TRBV30	once	-	TRBJ1-1	TGTGCCTGGAGTGTACTAAGCCTAAACACTGAAGCTTTCTTT	CAWSVLSLNTEAFF
TRBV5-6	-	-	TRBJ2-7	TGTGCCAGCAGCTTGGGCAGGAACGAGCAGTACTTC	CASSLGRNEQYF
TRBV4-2	-	TRBD2	TRBJ2-3	TGTGCCAGCAGCCCAGGATTAGCGGGGAGGGGTACGCAGTATTTT	CASSPGLAGRGTQYF
TRBV6-5	few	TRBD1	TRBJ2-7	TGTGCCAGCAGTTACCGGACAGGAAGCTCCTACGAGCAGTACTTC	CASSYRTGSSYEQYF
TRBV4-3	-	TRBD2	TRBJ2-3	TGCGCCAGCAGCCAAGGACTAGCGGGGGGTGGGGCAGATACGCAGTATTTT	CASSQGLAGGGADTQYF
TRBV30	few	-	TRBJ1-3	TGTGCCTGGAGTGTGGGCAGGGGAGTGACTGGAAACACCATATATTTT	CAWSVGRGVTGNTIYF
TRBV10-3	few	-	TRBJ1-2	TGTGCCATCAGTCACGACAGGACGGTTAGCGGCTACACCTTC	CAISHDRTVSGYTF
TRBV27	-	-	TRBJ1-2	TGTGCCAGCAGTTCCTACAGGGAAGATGGCTACACCTTC	CASSSYREDGYTF
TRBV5-1	-	-	TRBJ1-5	TGCGCCAGCAGCTTGGGAGGTGGGAGTCAGCCCCAGCATTTT	CASSLGGGSQPQHF
TRBV2	-	-	TRBJ2-5	TGTGCCAGCAACAAGCAAGAGACCCAGTACTTC	CASNKQETQYF
TRBV5-1	-	TRBD1	TRBJ1-6	TGCGCCAGCAGCTTGTCGGGACAGGGATATAATTCACCCCTCCACTTT	CASSLSGQGYNSPLHF
TRBV19	-	TRBD2	TRBJ2-1	TGTGCCAGTAGTATGCAGCGGGGGTTCGATGAGCAGTTCTTC	CASSMQRGFDEQFF